Presented here are 30 T cell receptor beta chains from one specimen sequenced in a study of metastatic and nonmetastatic thyroid tumors. Until they underwent thyroid surgery, no patient had received any treatment. With MiXCR, TCRdb reprocessed the PCR reads. Counted here are about 43,000 clones, roughly 3.2% occurring once; the ten biggest clones make up 7.5% to 10%. Sequencing used blood. All receptors come from a female donor with papillary thyroid cancer or a benign thyroid nodule (not recorded which). Some clones in this sample may be carry-over from other donors' samples.

This clone occurred a few times. Other DNA sequences in the sample encode the same CDR3. This chain joins TRBV20-1 and TRBJ2-7, with 8 bases matching TRBD1. V lost 3 bases, J lost 3 bases, and 1 base stayed unmatched. CDR1 DFQATT and CDR2 SNEGSKA come from the germline V gene (reference sequence). The CDR3 has 12 residues. In nucleotides, the CDR3 is TGCAGTGCTAGGGACAGGGACTACGAGCAGTACTTC. It yields the protein CSARDRDYEQYF.

This clone was seen repeatedly, ten times or more. This chain joins TRBV12-3 or TRBV12-4 and TRBJ2-5, with D uncertain. V lost 3 bases and J 2 bases, leaving 13 bases between the germline ends. The CDR3 covers 15 residues. The CDR3 region is CASSFPDNLQETQYF. The CDR3 nucleotides read TGTGCCAGCAGTTTTCCAGACAACTTGCAAGAGACCCAGTACTTC.

Of note for this clone: One junction end disagrees with the germline gene, perhaps due to a read error. The same CDR3 can be traced to other DNA sequences in this sample. V gene TRBV3-1 combines with J gene TRBJ2-3; D possibly matches TRBD1 or TRBD2 (5 bases each). Per germline, CDR1 LGHDT and CDR2 YNNKEL (reference sequence). The length of the CDR3 is 16 residues. The DNA for the CDR3 is TGTGCCAGCAGCCAAGGGGTAGCTGGGGCTCGGGATACTCAGTATTTT. This codes for CASSQGVAGARDTQYF.

This clone was seen repeatedly, ten times or more. The rearrangement joins TRBV6-5 to TRBJ1-5; 8 bases are a match to TRBD1. The ends lost 0 bases at V and 3 bases at J; junction bases unmatched: 1. The CDR3 sequence is 15 residues long. Germline V gene data show CDR1 as MNHEY and CDR2 as SVGAGI. The CDR3 spells CASSYSDRDNQPQHF. Here the CDR3 DNA reads TGTGCCAGCAGTTACTCGGACAGGGACAATCAGCCCCAGCATTTT.

This clone appeared many times. A read error may be the cause here, since a much bigger clone is one base away. V usage is TRBV10-3 and J usage is TRBJ1-3; D is uncertain. V lost 8 bases and J 7 bases, leaving 12 bases between the germline ends. The length of the CDR3 is 12 residues. Germline-derived CDR1 and CDR2 are ENHRY and SYGVKD. Written as DNA, the CDR3 is TGTGCCATCGGCCCGAAAGGGAACACCATATATTTT. Translating gives CAIGPKGNTIYF.

This clone was seen only a few times. This chain uses TRBV15 with TRBJ2-7, with TRBD1 matching over 7 bases. Trimming cost V 0 bases and J 4 bases; bases outside gene matches: 6. CDR3 length: 15 amino acids. The germline gives CDR1 LNHNV, CDR2 YYDKDF (reference sequence). CDR3 bases: TGTGCCACCAGCAGAGATAGGGGACAGAGTTACGAGCAGTACTTC. This codes for CATSRDRGQSYEQYF.

This clone was seen at least ten times. The J gene is TRBJ2-2, the V gene TRBV28; a weak D match, TRBD2 (5 bases). The V gene's germline CDR1 is MDHEN and CDR2 SYDVKM. There are 15 residues in the CDR3. The ends were cut back, 3 bases at V and 0 bases at J, with 8 bases in the middle. The CDR3: CASSFTLANTGELFF. The CDR3 DNA reads as TGTGCCAGCAGTTTTACACTAGCGAACACCGGGGAGCTGTTTTTT.

This clone was detected a few times. The genes are TRBV7-3 and TRBJ1-1; weak D call: TRBD1 (5 bases). Trimming took 5 bases from V and 1 from J, leaving 11 bases between them. This CDR3 comprises 14 residues. CDR1 and CDR2 from the germline V gene are SGHTA and FQGTGA. The CDR3 region has the DNA TGTGCCAGCAGCCTCGACGGGGCGAACACTGAAGCTTTCTTT. The encoded protein is CASSLDGANTEAFF.

This chain joins TRBV6-9 and TRBJ1-1; D gene uncertain. Germline V gene data show CDR1 as MNHGY and CDR2 as SVAAGI. The CDR3 runs 13 residues. V was clipped by 8 bases and J by 2 bases, with 12 bases between them. The CDR3 region is CASVEKTNTEAFF. The DNA for the CDR3 is TGTGCCAGCGTTGAGAAAACCAACACTGAAGCTTTCTTT.

In its sample, this clone was seen many times. The CDR3, as DNA: TGTGCCAGCAGCGACCGAGGACTAGCGGGAGCTATAGATACGCAGTATTTT. Protein: CASSDRGLAGAIDTQYF. The rearrangement joins TRBV6-2 or TRBV6-3 to TRBJ2-3; TRBD2 aligns across 13 bases. Trimming cost V 6 bases and J 5 bases; bases outside gene matches: 11. This CDR3 contains 17 residues. CDR1 and CDR2 (germline): MNHEY, SVGEGT.

This clone was seen repeatedly, ten times or more. This chain uses TRBV29-1 with TRBJ2-5, with 7 bases matching TRBD2. This CDR3 is built from 13 residues. Germline V gene data show CDR1 as SQVTM and CDR2 as ANQGSEA. V was clipped by 1 base and J by 1 base; unmatched bases: 0. CDR3 DNA: TGCAGCGTTGAAGCTAGCGGCCAAGAGACCCAGTACTTC. This translates into CSVEASGQETQYF. The full variable domain, in which reference TRBV29-1 and TRBJ2-5 provide the parts outside the CDR3, is SAVISQKPSRDICQRGTSLTIQCQVDSQVTMMFWYRQQPGQSLTLIATANQGSEATYESGFVIDKFPISRPNLTFSTLTVSNMSPEDSSIYLCSVEASGQETQYFGPGTRLLVL.

This clone appeared a few times. The chain couples TRBV28 to TRBJ1-2; D is ambiguous. Germline CDR1 reads MDHEN; CDR2 reads SYDVKM. This CDR3 has 13 residues. The V gene lost 0 bases and the J gene lost 0 bases, with 2 bases spanning the gap. CDR3 nucleotides: TGTGCCAGCAGTTTATGGACTAACTATGGCTACACCTTC. It yields the protein CASSLWTNYGYTF.

This clone has a handful of counts. The V gene is TRBV27, the J gene TRBJ2-2, with D possibly TRBD1 on 6 matching bases. The V gene's germline CDR1 is MNHEY and CDR2 SMNVEV (reference sequence). This CDR3 region has 17 residues. Trimming stripped 2 bases from V and 4 bases from J, with 17 bases between. In nucleotides, the CDR3 is TGTGCCAGCAGTTTAGCAGGGGTCCACCGAAGCACCGGGGAGCTGTTTTTT. Translating it yields CASSLAGVHRSTGELFF.

This clone was counted many times. The chain couples TRBV4-1 to TRBJ2-1; D is possibly TRBD2 (6 bases). The V and J ends lost 4 bases and 4 bases respectively, with 14 bases between them. The germline V gene has CDR1 MGHRA and CDR2 YSYEKL. The CDR3 runs to 15 residues. The CDR3 DNA is TGCGCCAGCAGCCGGGGGGTACGGGGTTACAATGAGCAGTTCTTC. As protein: CASSRGVRGYNEQFF.

This chain connects TRBV24-1 to TRBJ1-1; possibly TRBD1 for D (6 bases). The CDR3 contains 13 residues. The germline V gene has CDR1 KGHDR and CDR2 SFDVKD. V was clipped by 9 bases and J by 1 base, with 11 bases between them. The CDR3: CATGGGANTEAFF. CDR3 DNA: TGTGCCACCGGGGGCGGGGCGAACACTGAAGCTTTCTTT.

This chain links TRBV6-4 with TRBJ2-1; TRBD2 aligns across 8 bases. Trimming at V came to 5 bases and at J to 1 base, leaving 4 bases not matched to a gene. This CDR3 contains 15 residues. The germline V gene encodes CDR1 MRHNA and CDR2 SNTAGT. This CDR3 reads CASSILAASYNEQFF. Here the CDR3 DNA reads TGTGCCAGCAGTATACTAGCGGCATCCTACAATGAGCAGTTCTTC.

This clone came up many times. This sequence joins TRBV30 and TRBJ1-6; D call uncertain. V was clipped by 1 base and J by 11 bases, with 12 bases between them. The CDR3 runs 13 residues. Germline V CDR1 and CDR2: GTSNPN, SVGIG (reference sequence). This CDR3 reads CAWSEEGITPLHF. Written as DNA, the CDR3 is TGTGCCTGGAGTGAGGAGGGTATAACACCCCTCCACTTT.

At least ten counts were recorded for this clone. The chain has TRBV12-3 or TRBV12-4 and TRBJ1-4; D call uncertain. The CDR3 has 11 amino acids. V lost 1 base to trimming and J lost 8 bases, with 2 bases between them. CDR3 residues: CASSLGEKLFF. CDR3 sequence (DNA): TGTGCCAGCAGTTTAGGGGAAAAACTGTTTTTT.

This clone was counted at least ten times. The chain employs TRBV20-1 and TRBJ2-7; 12 bases fit TRBD2. V lost 3 bases, J lost 3 bases, and 6 bases stayed unmatched. CDR3 length: 15 amino acids. Germline V CDR1 and CDR2: DFQATT, SNEGSKA (reference sequence). The CDR3 loop is CSASPTSGSLYEQYF. The CDR3 bases are TGCAGTGCTAGTCCGACTAGCGGGAGTCTCTACGAGCAGTACTTC.

This clone occurred many times. This rearrangement joins TRBV28 to TRBJ1-4, with TRBD1 matching over 8 bases. This CDR3 contains 16 residues. V dropped 2 bases and J dropped 10; count of bases not matched to a gene: 12. The germline V gene has CDR1 MDHEN and CDR2 SYDVKM. The CDR3 here is CASSLHGTGGGGKLFF. DNA for the CDR3: TGTGCCAGCAGTTTACATGGGACAGGCGGCGGTGGAAAACTGTTTTTT.

In regard to this clone: A read error may explain this, as a much larger clone is one base away. The chain employs TRBV7-2 and TRBJ2-5, with D perhaps given as TRBD1 or TRBD2 (5 bases each). This CDR3 is 15 amino acids long. V was shortened by 8 bases and J by 5 bases, with 21 bases between the two germline ends. Germline V gene lookup returns CDR1 SGHTA and CDR2 FQGNSA. The CDR3 region is CASARGRTPLETQYF. The CDR3 DNA is TGTGCCAGCGCGAGGGGCCGTACACCTCTGGAGACCCAGTACTTC.

This clone is medium-sized in the sample. The J gene is TRBJ2-1, the V gene TRBV20-1; 12 nucleotides line up with TRBD2. J gave up 0 bases and V 5 bases, and 5 bases lay outside the gene matches. From germline, CDR1 is DFQATT and CDR2 SNEGSKA (reference sequence). The CDR3 is 16 amino acids. CDR3 DNA: TGCAGTGCTGCTGGACTAGCGGGACACTCCTACAATGAGCAGTTCTTC. It yields the protein CSAAGLAGHSYNEQFF.

This clone was counted at least ten times. J is TRBJ2-1 and V is TRBV30, with D unresolved. Per germline, CDR1 GTSNPN and CDR2 SVGIG (reference sequence). Trimming stripped 3 bases from V and 2 bases from J, with 11 bases between. The CDR3 loop spans 14 amino acids. The CDR3, as DNA: TGTGCCTGGAGGGCCCGGCTTGCCTACAATGAGCAGTTCTTC. Translation gives CAWRARLAYNEQFF.

In its sample, this clone was seen many times. The chain is built from TRBV24-1 and TRBJ2-3; D ambiguous. CDR1 and CDR2 (germline): KGHDR, SFDVKD. V lost 0 bases and J 8 bases, leaving 11 bases between the germline ends. There are 14 residues in the CDR3. This CDR3 reads CATSDLGDQSTQYF. Here the CDR3 DNA reads TGTGCCACCAGTGATTTGGGAGACCAAAGTACGCAGTATTTT.

This clone was observed many times. The gene calls are TRBV4-1 and TRBJ1-2; TRBD1 might be the D (6 bases). Trimming removed 1 base from V and 7 bases from J, with 13 bases in between. The CDR3 spans 14 residues. Germline lookup yields CDR1 MGHRA and CDR2 YSYEKL. CDR3 DNA: TGCGCCAGCAGCCAAGTCGTACAGGGAACTGGCTACACCTTC. It codes for CASSQVVQGTGYTF.

This clone was observed many times. V usage is TRBV6-1 and J usage is TRBJ2-1, with D perhaps TRBD1 (6 bases). V was cut by 3 bases and J by 3 bases, with 9 bases left in between. The CDR3 consists of 14 residues. The germline V gene encodes CDR1 MNHNS and CDR2 SASEGT. In nucleotides, the CDR3 is TGTGCCAGCAGTGACAGGGGCGACTACAATGAGCAGTTCTTC. The encoded protein is CASSDRGDYNEQFF.

The sample holds a few counts of this clone. The gene calls are TRBV20-1 and TRBJ1-2, with D possibly TRBD1 on 6 matching bases. V dropped 8 bases and J dropped 2 bases, with 18 bases sitting between them. The CDR3 has 14 amino acids. Germline CDR1 and CDR2: DFQATT and SNEGSKA (reference sequence). CDR3 bases: TGCAGTTTCCATACCGGGACACAAAACTATGGCTACACCTTC. It codes for CSFHTGTQNYGYTF.

This clone was counted at least ten times. The V call is TRBV6-1, the J call TRBJ2-7; D unresolved. Germline values: CDR1 MNHNS, CDR2 SASEGT. The CDR3 is made up of 14 amino acids. With 3 bases removed from V and 3 bases from J, the gap between germline ends came to 12 bases. For the CDR3, the DNA is TGTGCCAGCAGTGAGGCCCGGGCGGACTACGAGCAGTACTTC. Translating it yields CASSEARADYEQYF.

This clone has just a few counts. This sequence joins TRBV27 and TRBJ2-7, with 9 bases matching TRBD2. The CDR3 loop spans 17 amino acids. The trim removed 3 bases at V and 5 bases at J, leaving 14 bases unmatched. In germline, CDR1 is MNHEY, CDR2 SMNVEV (reference sequence). The CDR3, as DNA: TGTGCCAGCAGTTTCCCGAACGGAAGGACTAGCGATCACGAGCAGTACTTC. Its protein product is CASSFPNGRTSDHEQYF.

The chain is built from TRBV2 and TRBJ1-2; TRBD1 aligns across 8 bases. Germline CDR1 and CDR2: SNHLY and FYNNEI. CDR3 length: 14 residues. After removal of 6 bases from V and 8 bases from J, the junction contained 11 bases not matched to a gene. For the CDR3, the DNA is TGTGCCAGCAGAGGACCGGGACAGGTTAAGGGCTACACCTTC. This codes for CASRGPGQVKGYTF.